Below, 11 T cell receptor beta chains from the same sample are listed, as sequenced in a study of CD8 T cells in Susac syndrome. The RNA, roughly 0.45 to 1 ug, was put through reverse transcription using random hexamers. TCRdb used MiXCR to reprocess the immunoSEQ multiplex PCR reads, holding one entry per CDR3 protein. The data show about 440,000 distinct CDR3 sequences, approximately 89% seen once. The sequenced sample consisted of CD8+ T cells from PBMCs. These receptors were taken from a human donor with multiple sclerosis.

The rearrangement uses TRBV28 and TRBJ2-3; D gene uncertain. Germline loops: CDR1 MDHEN, CDR2 SYDVKM. CDR3 length: 11 residues. V lost 8 bases to trimming and J lost 1 base, with 4 bases between them. CDR3 sequence: CASYGTDTQYF. CDR3 sequence (DNA): TGTGCCAGCTACGGCACAGATACGCAGTATTTT.

This clonotype has a single count. This sequence joins TRBV9 and TRBJ2-3, with TRBD2 identical over 8 bases. The junction had 7 bases not matched to a gene; V was cut back by 3 bases and J by 13 bases. Germline CDR1 SGDLS, CDR2 YYNGEE. CDR3 size: 12 residues. The CDR3 is CASSAPGGFKYF. The CDR3 DNA sequence: TGTGCCAGCAGCGCACCGGGAGGGTTTAAGTATTTT.

This chain connects TRBV10-3 to TRBJ1-1; 7 nucleotides align to TRBD1. The CDR3 loop spans 15 amino acids. Germline CDR1 is ENHRY and CDR2 is SYGVKD. The V and J ends lost 4 bases and 6 bases, in that order; junction bases with no gene match: 11. CDR3 protein: CAISAIGTGEPEAFF. The CDR3 bases are TGTGCCATCAGTGCCATAGGTACAGGGGAACCTGAAGCTTTCTTT.

The chain joins TRBV29-1 to TRBJ2-7; TRBD1 or TRBD2 may be the D gene (5 bases each). CDR1 and CDR2 from the germline V gene are SQVTM and ANQGSEA. This CDR3 spans 13 amino acids. Trimming shortened V by 6 bases and J by 3 bases, and 15 bases separated the two germline ends. CDR3 DNA: TGCAGCGTCCTCTCCAGGGAGCGCTACGAGCAGTACTTC. Its protein is CSVLSRERYEQYF.

The chain uses TRBV10-2 and TRBJ2-7; the match to TRBD1 covers 7 bases. J gave up 2 bases and V 6 bases, and 13 bases lay outside the gene matches. CDR1 WSHSY and CDR2 SAAADI come from the germline V gene. There are 16 residues in the CDR3. CDR3 sequence: CASSRPGQAATYEQYF. The CDR3 DNA reads as TGCGCCAGCAGCCGCCCAGGACAGGCCGCAACCTACGAGCAGTACTTC.

V and J are TRBV11-2 and TRBJ2-3; TRBD2 matches at 12 bases. V shed 7 bases, J shed 3 bases, and the junction held 5 bases outside the gene matches. The CDR3 is made up of 15 amino acids. Germline CDR1 and CDR2: SGHAT and FQNNGV. CDR3 sequence: CASTDLAGGTDTQYF. The CDR3 bases are TGTGCCAGCACCGATCTAGCGGGGGGGACAGATACGCAGTATTTT.

This clonotype was picked up one time. The chain combines TRBV6-1 with TRBJ1-4; D gene unclear. The germline V gene encodes CDR1 MNHNS and CDR2 SASEGT. There are 16 residues in the CDR3. Trimming left V 0 bases short and J 4 bases short, with 12 bases between. CDR3 nucleotide sequence: TGTGCCAGCAGTGAAGCGAAGGACCCTCTTAATGAAAAACTGTTTTTT. Translation: CASSEAKDPLNEKLFF.

The chain carries TRBV19 and TRBJ2-1; D may match TRBD1 or TRBD2 (5 bases each). The CDR3 sequence is 14 residues long. The germline V gene has CDR1 LNHDA and CDR2 SQIVND (reference sequence). The V and J ends lost 1 base and 5 bases respectively, with 9 bases between them. The CDR3 DNA reads TGTGCCAGTAGTATAGGCCAGGGACACAATGAGCAGTTCTTC. This translates into CASSIGQGHNEQFF.

V gene TRBV20-1 combines with J gene TRBJ2-6; possibly TRBD1 or TRBD2 for D (5 bases each). The CDR3 totals 14 residues. Trimming took off 6 bases at V and 4 bases at J, with 13 bases between the two ends. Per germline, CDR1 DFQATT and CDR2 SNEGSKA (reference sequence). The CDR3 DNA follows: TGCAGTGCCCTTGCCGGGGCCGGGGCCAACGTCCTGACTTTC. It encodes CSALAGAGANVLTF.

The chain recombines TRBV20-1 with TRBJ2-3, with TRBD2 as a possible D gene (6 bases). Trimming took 0 bases from V and 4 from J, leaving 17 bases between them. There are 16 residues in the CDR3. From germline, CDR1 is DFQATT and CDR2 SNEGSKA (reference sequence). The CDR3 region is CSARDERTTPADTQYF. As DNA, the CDR3 is TGCAGTGCTAGAGATGAGCGGACTACCCCCGCAGATACGCAGTATTTT.

The chain is built from TRBV7-2 and TRBJ1-1; D gene unclear. The CDR3 contains 9 residues. The V end lost 3 bases, the J end lost 11 bases, and 4 bases lay between the germline ends. In germline, CDR1 is SGHTA, CDR2 FQGNSA. The CDR3 region has the DNA TGTGCCAGCAGCTTTTACGCTTTCTTT. Its translation: CASSFYAFF. Full variable domain (rest looked up from reference TRBV7-2 and TRBJ1-1): GAGVSQSPSNKVTEKGKDVELRCDPISGHTALYWYRQSLGQGLEFLIYFQGNSAPDKSGLPSDRFSAERTGGSVSTLTIQRTQQEDSAVYLCASSFYAFFGQGTRLTVV.